The 18 T cell receptor beta chains presented below share a single source sample, sequenced in a study of brain metastases from non-small cell lung cancer. The assay was immunoSEQ multiplex PCR, and TCRdb's table has in-frame clones only and misses some. The table has about 6,000 clones, around 83% seen once. The sample consisted of primary lung tumor tissue. Receptors originate from a donor at least 40 years old with non-small cell lung cancer.

The V gene is TRBV6-5, the J gene TRBJ2-2, with D uncertain. Per germline, CDR1 MNHEY and CDR2 SVGAGI. The CDR3 length is 16 residues. Trimming pared 0 bases from V and 5 bases from J, leaving 13 bases between. CDR3 bases: TGTGCCAGCAGTTACTCGACACTAAAGACGACCGGGGAGCTGTTTTTT. It is translated as CASSYSTLKTTGELFF.

The rearrangement links TRBV6-2 or TRBV6-3 to TRBJ2-7, with 8 bases that match TRBD1. CDR1 MNHEY and CDR2 SVGEGT come from the germline V gene. The ends lost 2 bases at V and 5 bases at J; junction bases unmatched: 2. The CDR3 contains 13 residues. CDR3 sequence (DNA): TGTGCCAGCAGTTACCGGACAGGGAACGAGCAGTACTTC. Translating it yields CASSYRTGNEQYF.

The V gene is TRBV6-5, the J gene TRBJ2-3, with D perhaps matching TRBD1 or TRBD2 (5 bases each). Germline V CDR1 and CDR2: MNHEY, SVGAGI. V was cut by 10 bases and J by 8 bases, with 22 bases left in between. The CDR3 loop spans 14 amino acids. The DNA of the CDR3 is TGTGCCATCGCAAACGGGGCCACCTTAGGTACGCAGTATTTT. This gives the protein CAIANGATLGTQYF.

With regard to this clone: A junction end diverges from the germline sequence, so it may reflect a read error. This chain links TRBV6-1 with TRBJ1-5; D is unclear. Per germline, CDR1 MNHNS and CDR2 SASEGT. CDR3 length equals 13 residues. CDR3 protein: CASSDSTHQPQHF. CDR3 DNA sequence: TGTGCCAGTAGTGATAGCACCCATCAGCCCCAGCATTTT.

Concerning this clone: An end of the junction does not agree with germline; a read error may underlie this. The J gene is TRBJ2-1, the V gene TRBV6-2 or TRBV6-3; D not resolved. The germline V gene has CDR1 MNHEY and CDR2 SVGEGT. The CDR3 has 11 residues. The CDR3 DNA reads TGTGCCAGCAGTTACGGCGGCAGCGCGGTCTTC. Protein product: CASSYGGSAVF.

J is TRBJ1-1 and V is TRBV30; D may be TRBD1 (6 bases). This CDR3 region has 14 residues. Germline V gene sequence: CDR1 GTSNPN, CDR2 SVGIG (reference sequence). The V end was cut by 7 bases, the J end by 7 bases, with 22 bases between. The CDR3 DNA follows: TGTGCCTATGACCGGGACATAATTGATAGTGAAGCTTTCTTT. It specifies CAYDRDIIDSEAFF. Complete variable domain (other parts from reference TRBV30 and TRBJ1-1): SQTIHQWPATLVQPVGSPLSLECTVEGTSNPNLYWYRQAAGRGLQLLFYSVGIGQISSEVPQNLSASRPQDRQFILSSKKLLLSDSGFYLCAYDRDIIDSEAFFGQGTRLTVV.

The V and J genes are TRBV6-1 and TRBJ1-5, with 7 nucleotides matching TRBD1. With V trimmed by 0 bases and J by 9 bases, 2 bases remained unmatched. Germline CDR1 MNHNS, CDR2 SASEGT. This CDR3 region has 13 residues. The CDR3 nucleotides are TGTGCCAGCAGTGAAGCTTGGGACAGGCCCCAGCATTTT. Translated, it gives CASSEAWDRPQHF.

The chain links TRBV5-8 to TRBJ2-4; D gene ambiguous. Deletions cut 2 bases from V and 1 base from J, with 13 bases between. Germline CDR1 is SGHTS and CDR2 is YDEGEE. CDR3 length: 16 residues. CDR3 amino acids: CASSFVPMTAKNIQYF. In nucleotides, the CDR3 is TGTGCCAGCAGCTTTGTTCCCATGACTGCCAAAAACATTCAGTACTTC.

This sequence joins TRBV28 and TRBJ1-2, with D tentatively TRBD1 (5 bases). V shed 3 bases and J shed 7 bases, with 12 bases lying between them. This CDR3 spans 13 amino acids. Per germline, CDR1 MDHEN and CDR2 SYDVKM. In DNA form, the CDR3 reads TGTGCCAGCAGTTTCCCCAAGGGACTTGGCTACACCTTC. This sequence encodes CASSFPKGLGYTF.

The chain recombines TRBV3-1 (or the pseudogene TRBV3-2) with TRBJ2-1; D may be TRBD1 or TRBD2 (5 bases each). The V gene's germline CDR1 is LGHDT and CDR2 YNNKEL (reference sequence). V dropped 4 bases and J dropped 9 bases, with 13 bases sitting between them. This CDR3 is 13 amino acids long. The CDR3 sequence is CASSLWGSGEQFF. DNA for the CDR3: TGTGCCAGCAGCCTCTGGGGGAGCGGTGAGCAGTTCTTC.

This chain connects TRBV2 to TRBJ1-5, with 7 bases fitting TRBD1. The DNA matches TRBJ2-3 better at its end, which makes the J call doubtful. CDR1 and CDR2 (germline): SNHLY, FYNNEI. The CDR3 runs 14 residues. The CDR3 bases are TGTGCCAGCAGTTCCGTGACAGGGAATCAGCCCCAGTATTTT. Its translation is CASSSVTGNQPQYF.

In regard to this clone: Given a much more abundant clone one base away, this may be a read error. The CDR3 here is CASSVATGKQFF. The CDR3, as DNA: TGTGCCAGCAGCGTAGCCACTGGTAAGCAGTTCTTC. The chain joins TRBV9 to TRBJ2-1; no definite D call. Trimming cost V 0 bases and J 11 bases, with 9 bases left between them. Germline assignment: CDR1 SGDLS and CDR2 YYNGEE. The CDR3 has 12 amino acids.

V usage is TRBV7-8 and J usage is TRBJ1-5; 10 bases match TRBD1. CDR3 length: 18 residues. The trim removed 5 bases at V and 0 bases at J, leaving 10 bases unmatched. Looked up from germline, CDR1 is SGHVS and CDR2 is FQNEAQ. The CDR3 DNA sequence: TGTGCCAGCAGCCTGGGACAGGGGCAGAGTAGTAGCAATCAGCCCCAGCATTTT. Translation gives CASSLGQGQSSSNQPQHF. Combining the CDR3 with reference TRBV7-8 and TRBJ1-5 gives the whole variable domain GAGVSQSPRYKVAKRGQDVALRCDPISGHVSLFWYQQALGQGPEFLTYFQNEAQLDKSGLPSDRFFAERPEGSVSTLKIQRTQQEDSAVYLCASSLGQGQSSSNQPQHFGDGTRLSIL.

This CDR3 is CASSKTGTLYGYTF. The CDR3 DNA is TGTGCCAGTAGTAAGACAGGCACCCTATATGGCTACACCTTC. The chain has TRBV19 and TRBJ1-2; a possible D gene is TRBD1 (6 bases). Trimming shortened V by 4 bases and J by 5 bases, and 14 bases separated the two germline ends. Germline V gene data show CDR1 as LNHDA and CDR2 as SQIVND (reference sequence). The CDR3 is 14 amino acids. The full variable domain, rest sourced from reference TRBV19 and TRBJ1-2, is DGGITQSPKYLFRKEGQNVTLSCEQNLNHDAMYWYRQDPGQGLRLIYYSQIVNDFQKGDIAEGYSVSREKKESFPLTVTSAQKNPTAFYLCASSKTGTLYGYTFGSGTRLTVV.

About this clone: Other nucleotide sequences from this sample produce the same CDR3. The gene calls are TRBV30 and TRBJ1-3; D is ambiguous. This CDR3 has 13 amino acids. Trimming left V 7 bases short and J 0 bases short, with 10 bases between. CDR1 and CDR2 (germline): GTSNPN, SVGIG (reference sequence). The DNA of the CDR3 is TGTGCCTCCTCCCTCAGCTCTGGAAACACCATATATTTT. Protein: CASSLSSGNTIYF. Complete variable domain (other parts from reference TRBV30 and TRBJ1-3): SQTIHQWPATLVQPVGSPLSLECTVEGTSNPNLYWYRQAAGRGLQLLFYSVGIGQISSEVPQNLSASRPQDRQFILSSKKLLLSDSGFYLCASSLSSGNTIYFGEGSWLTVV.

The chain couples TRBV27 to TRBJ2-1; 7 bases match TRBD2. The CDR3 consists of 15 residues. The J segment lost 8 bases and the V segment lost 2 bases, leaving 9 bases of the junction unmatched. CDR1 is MNHEY, CDR2 SMNVEV, per germline (reference sequence). CDR3 sequence (DNA): TGTGCCAGCAGTTTAATAGGGCCACGGGGGGATGAGCAGTTCTTC. It yields the protein CASSLIGPRGDEQFF.

V is TRBV6-2 or TRBV6-3 and J is TRBJ1-5; D uncertain. The V gene lost 7 bases and the J gene lost 1 base, with 11 bases spanning the gap. This CDR3 has 14 residues. CDR1 is MNHEY, CDR2 SVGEGT, per germline. Here the CDR3 reads CASNYGGSNQPQHF. The DNA for the CDR3 is TGTGCCAGCAATTATGGCGGCAGCAATCAGCCCCAGCATTTT.

The chain links TRBV5-1 to TRBJ2-1; 10 bases line up with TRBD2. V shed 2 bases and J 5 bases; nucleotides not matched to a gene: 4. Germline V gene sequence: CDR1 SGHRS, CDR2 YFSETQ. CDR3 length: 15 amino acids. The CDR3 spells CASSFTSGEHNEQFF. DNA for the CDR3: TGCGCCAGCAGCTTCACTAGCGGGGAGCACAATGAGCAGTTCTTC.